These T cell receptor beta chains were read from a single sample in a study of T cell changes during pregnancy in multiple sclerosis. Clones were sequenced by immunoSEQ multiplex PCR, and TCRdb holds only the in-frame ones, with some missing. This table has some 71,000 clones, approximately 91% appearing once. Sample: peripheral blood, taken in the third trimester of pregnancy. The receptor set was obtained from a female donor with multiple sclerosis, enrolled in a pregnancy study. Each CDR3 is given with its conserved first and last residue. The D gene is left open where the match is weak. Expanded clones get a size class; other rows say once, few or many, or leave the size out.

>TRBV6-6|NA|NA|TRBJ2-3
TGTGCCAGCAGTTTAATGACAGATACGCAGTATTTT
CASSLMTDTQYF
>TRBV7-2|NA|NA|TRBJ1-2
TGTGCCAGCAGCTTAACGCCGGACAGAATCTATGGCTACACCTTC
CASSLTPDRIYGYTF
>TRBV2|NA|NA|TRBJ2-3
TGTGCCAGCAGTGAAGTGTCTTCAGAGAGCGCAGATACGCAGTATTTT
CASSEVSSESADTQYF
>TRBV29-1|NA|NA|TRBJ2-3
TGCAGCGTTGTTGGGCGGGGTGGCGGAGATACGCAGTATTTT
CSVVGRGGGDTQYF
>TRBV2|NA|NA|TRBJ2-5
TGTGCCAGCAGTGCTAAGGACGGGAGGACCCAGTACTTC
CASSAKDGRTQYF
>TRBV7-8|TRBD2|NA|TRBJ2-3
TGTGCCAGCAGCTTAAGACTAGCGGGGGGTGGAGATACGCAGTATTTT
CASSLRLAGGGDTQYF
>TRBV4-2|NA|NA|TRBJ1-4
TGTGCCAGCAGCCAAGCGCAGGGGACAACTAATGAAAAACTGTTTTTT
CASSQAQGTTNEKLFF
>TRBV7-8|TRBD1|NA|TRBJ2-7
TGTGCCAGCAGCCTCCGGACAGGGGGCTACGAGCAGTACTTC
CASSLRTGGYEQYF
>TRBV7-8|NA|NA|TRBJ1-4
TGTGCCAGCAGCTATCGGGGTGGAAATGAAAAACTGTTTTTT
CASSYRGGNEKLFF
>TRBV13|TRBD1|NA|TRBJ1-2
TGTGCCAGCAGCTTCAGGGGACAGGGAGGTTATGGCTACACCTTC
CASSFRGQGGYGYTF
>TRBV19|NA|NA|TRBJ1-2
TGTGCCAGTAGTATTACAGGACCCTATGGCTACACCTTC
CASSITGPYGYTF
>TRBV19|NA|NA|TRBJ1-2
TGTGCCAGTAGTATTTCGCTACCGATCTATGGCTACACCTTC
CASSISLPIYGYTF
>TRBV7-8|NA|NA|TRBJ1-3
TGTGCCAGCAGCTTACGAGGCCTTGGAAACACCATATATTTT
CASSLRGLGNTIYF
>TRBV28|TRBD1|NA|TRBJ1-2
TGTGCCAGCAGCTCACCGGGACAGGGGGTTTGCTACACCTTC
CASSSPGQGVCYTF
>TRBV10-3|NA|NA|TRBJ2-7
TGTGCCATCAGTGAGCGGGGAGGAGAGCAGTACTTC
CAISERGGEQYF
>TRBV2|NA|few|TRBJ1-6
TGTGCCAGCAGTCAGGACTCCTGGGTAGGAAATTCACCCCTCCACTTT
CASSQDSWVGNSPLHF
>TRBV5-1|TRBD2|NA|TRBJ2-5
TGCGCCAGCAGCTTAAAACTAGCGGGGGAGACCCAGTACTTC
CASSLKLAGETQYF
>TRBV30|NA|NA|TRBJ1-5
TGTGCCTGGAGTGTAGGGGCAGGGACAAATCAGCCCCAGCATTTT
CAWSVGAGTNQPQHF
>TRBV7-6|TRBD1|NA|TRBJ2-7
TGTGCCAGCAGCTCCCAGACAGGGGCCTACGAGCAGTACTTC
CASSSQTGAYEQYF
>TRBV19|TRBD2|NA|TRBJ2-1
TGTGCCAGTAGTATAGATCGGGGCGGGGGGGTCTACAATGAGCAGTTCTTC
CASSIDRGGGVYNEQFF
>TRBV5-4|NA|medium-sized|TRBJ1-1
TGTGCCAGCAGCCAGGAGGACGCGGCTGAAGCTTTCTTT
CASSQEDAAEAFF
>TRBV2|TRBD1|NA|TRBJ2-7
TGTGCCAGCAAAGGACAGGCGAACACCTACGAGCAGTACTTC
CASKGQANTYEQYF
>TRBV5-1|NA|few|TRBJ1-1
TGCGCCAGCAGCTCACAGGGTCAGAACACTGAAGCTTTCTTT
CASSSQGQNTEAFF
>TRBV5-1|TRBD1|NA|TRBJ1-1
TGCGCCAGCAGCACTAACAGGGGCCGAGGAGCTTTCTTT
CASSTNRGRGAFF
>TRBV9|TRBD2|NA|TRBJ2-2
TGTGCCAGCAGCCCAGCGGGGGCGTACACCGGGGAGCTGTTTTTT
CASSPAGAYTGELFF
>TRBV5-6|NA|NA|TRBJ2-7
TGTGCCAGCAGCTTTGGACTTGCCTACGAGCAGTACTTC
CASSFGLAYEQYF
>TRBV6-5|TRBD2|NA|TRBJ2-7
TGTGCCAGCAGTCGACTAGCGGGGGGAGCTTACGAGCAGTACTTC
CASSRLAGGAYEQYF
>TRBV7-9|NA|NA|TRBJ2-7
TGTGCCAGCACCCCCGGTTACGAGCAGTACTTC
CASTPGYEQYF
>TRBV12-5|NA|NA|TRBJ2-7
TGTGCTAGTGGTTTGGTACTAGGGGGTGAGTACGAGCAGTACTTC
CASGLVLGGEYEQYF
>TRBV7-9|TRBD2|NA|TRBJ2-7
TGTGCCAGCAGCTTAAAGTACCGCGGGAGCTCCTACGAGCAGTACTTC
CASSLKYRGSSYEQYF
>TRBV28|TRBD1|NA|TRBJ2-7
TGTGCCAGCAGTTTAGACAGGGAAGTGTGGGAGCAGTACTTC
CASSLDREVWEQYF
>TRBV19|TRBD1|NA|TRBJ2-7
TGTGCCAGTAGTAGGACAGGGGGAAGCTCCTACGAGCAGTACTTC
CASSRTGGSSYEQYF
>TRBV6-6|TRBD1|once|TRBJ1-5
TGTGCCAGCAGTTCCGCGGACAGGGGACCCCAGCATTTT
CASSSADRGPQHF
>TRBV5-1|TRBD2|NA|TRBJ2-2
TGCGCCAGCAGCCCCGGACCAGCGGGAACCGGGGAGCTGTTTTTT
CASSPGPAGTGELFF
>TRBV4-3|NA|NA|TRBJ1-3
TGCGCCAGCAGCCTGGGGAGCGGAAACACCATATATTTT
CASSLGSGNTIYF
>TRBV5-8|NA|NA|TRBJ2-1
TGTGCCAGCAGCCTTAGACAGACCACGCAGTTCTTC
CASSLRQTTQFF
>TRBV4-3|NA|once|TRBJ2-5
TGCGCCAGCAGCCAAGAAATCGGACAAGTCTTGGAGACCCAGTACTTC
CASSQEIGQVLETQYF
>TRBV7-6|NA|NA|TRBJ1-1
TGTGCCAGCAGCTTATCCCCAGGGATCCCTGAAGCTTTCTTT
CASSLSPGIPEAFF
>TRBV6-6|NA|NA|TRBJ1-1
TGTGCCAGCAGTTACGGGGCAGGTCCTGAAGCTTTCTTT
CASSYGAGPEAFF
>TRBV2|TRBD2|NA|TRBJ2-3
TGTGCCAGCAGTGAAGCGCGGGGGGGTTTAGATACGCAGTATTTT
CASSEARGGLDTQYF
>TRBV10-3|NA|NA|TRBJ2-6
TGTGCCATCAGTGGAGTTTCTGGGGCCAACGTCCTGACTTTC
CAISGVSGANVLTF
>TRBV18|TRBD1|NA|TRBJ1-2
TGTGCCAGCTCACCGACAGGGGAGTATGGCTACACCTTC
CASSPTGEYGYTF
>TRBV2|NA|NA|TRBJ1-1
TGTGCCAGCATTAGCAGGGATATGAACACTGAAGCTTTCTTT
CASISRDMNTEAFF
>TRBV7-2|NA|NA|TRBJ2-2
TGTGCCAGCAGCTTCCCTCGGGGAGGTACTTCCACCGGGGAGCTGTTTTTT
CASSFPRGGTSTGELFF
>TRBV12-5|TRBD1|NA|TRBJ2-5
TGTGCTAGTGGTTCTGGACAGGGCGTAGGAGAGACCCAGTACTTC
CASGSGQGVGETQYF
>TRBV11-2|NA|NA|TRBJ2-3
TGTGCCAGCAGCCCGACTAAGGCCACAGATACGCAGTATTTT
CASSPTKATDTQYF
>TRBV6-5|TRBD1|NA|TRBJ1-1
TGTGCCAGCAGTTCAGGACAGGGGTACACTGAAGCTTTCTTT
CASSSGQGYTEAFF
>TRBV7-6|NA|NA|TRBJ1-6
TGTGCCAGCAGCCTACAACCTGGACAACAAGCTCCCCTCCACTTT
CASSLQPGQQAPLHF
>TRBV5-1|TRBD1|once|TRBJ1-2
TGCGCCAGCAGTCTAAACTCAGGGGGCGACTATGGCTACACCTTC
CASSLNSGGDYGYTF
>TRBV5-4|TRBD1|NA|TRBJ1-6
TGTGCCAGCAGCTTTGAGCAGGGGGTAAATTCACCCCTCCACTTT
CASSFEQGVNSPLHF
>TRBV28|NA|NA|TRBJ2-7
TGTGCCAGCAGTTTGACAATTCAATACTACGAGCAGTACTTC
CASSLTIQYYEQYF
>TRBV30|NA|few|TRBJ1-2
TGTGCCTGGAGTACGGGTCGGCTGGGGAGGGAGAATGGCTACACCTTC
CAWSTGRLGRENGYTF
>TRBV6-5|TRBD1|NA|TRBJ1-2
TGTGCCAGCAGATCCAGGGGGGACTATGGCTACACCTTC
CASRSRGDYGYTF
>TRBV4-1|TRBD1|NA|TRBJ1-6
TGCGCCAGCAGCCGGGACAGGACCCTTGATAATTCACCCCTCCACTTT
CASSRDRTLDNSPLHF
>TRBV10-2|TRBD1|NA|TRBJ1-2
TGCGCCAGCCAGGGGGCTGGTGGCTATGGCTACACCTTC
CASQGAGGYGYTF